This TCR beta chain was found in a study of blood T cell repertoires in COVID-19. The data were produced by immunoSEQ multiplex PCR, yet TCRdb's version contains in-frame clones alone and is incomplete. The sample includes under 350,000 clones, around nine tenths of them seen just once. The clonotype originates from a woman aged 18-29 years who had recovered from COVID-19. The sequenced material came from PBMCs or T cells enriched from blood (not recorded which).

The CDR3 region has the DNA TGTGCCAGCAGCCTAGGACTAGCGGATATCCAAGAGACCCAGTACTTC. Protein sequence: CASSLGLADIQETQYF. The V call is TRBV28, the J call TRBJ2-5, with 10 bases lining up with TRBD2. Looked up from germline, CDR1 is MDHEN and CDR2 is SYDVKM. The ends lost 6 bases at V and 1 base at J; junction bases unmatched: 8. The CDR3 totals 16 residues.